One and the same sample provided the 16 T cell receptor beta chains below, sequenced in a study of identical twins (dated by TCRdb to the mid-2010s). The library was produced with 5' RACE. Sequencer: Illumina HiSeq 2000. TCRdb reran the public reads through fastp at Q25 and MiXCR, keeping productive beta chains. Rows are unified per CDR3 protein, each entry keeping the most common DNA and genes. The sample table holds some 660,000 distinct CDR3 sequences, of which 8.6% were seen once. In total, the top ten clones hold around 0.98% of the sample. These same records also appear under a second study, on yellow fever vaccine responses in identical twins.

The source material was PBMCs. These receptors came from a woman aged 18-29 years in good health.

This clonotype was picked up many times. CDR3 in amino acids: CASSYSSGGAYEQYF. In DNA, the CDR3 is TGTGCCAGCAGTTATAGTAGCGGGGGGGCCTACGAGCAGTACTTC. V and J are TRBV6-5 and TRBJ2-7; 11 bases line up with TRBD2. V shed 3 bases, J shed 2 bases, and the junction held 3 bases outside the gene matches. The CDR3 is 15 residues long. In germline, CDR1 is MNHEY, CDR2 SVGAGI.

The CDR3 is CSAREVAQNTDTQYF. Here the CDR3 DNA reads TGCAGTGCTAGAGAGGTAGCCCAGAACACAGATACGCAGTATTTT. This chain joins TRBV20-1 and TRBJ2-3, with D uncertain. Germline CDR1 DFQATT, CDR2 SNEGSKA (reference sequence). Trimming pared 0 bases from V and 2 bases from J, leaving 12 bases between. The CDR3 runs to 15 residues.

The sample holds a few counts of this clonotype. The chain has TRBV19 and TRBJ2-5; the D call may be TRBD1 or TRBD2 (5 bases each). CDR1 is LNHDA and CDR2 is SQIVND in the germline V gene (reference sequence). The CDR3 runs to 15 residues. V lost 6 bases, J lost 3 bases, and 17 bases lay in between. CDR3 residues: CASRQSRDHKETQYF. The DNA of the CDR3 is TGTGCCAGTAGACAGAGCCGGGACCACAAAGAGACCCAGTACTTC.

This clonotype was seen ten or more times. CDR3 protein: CASSLASATPFDTQYF. CDR3 in DNA: TGTGCCAGCAGCTTAGCATCTGCCACCCCGTTTGATACGCAGTATTTT. The gene calls are TRBV7-9 and TRBJ2-3; D is unresolved. The V and J ends lost 0 bases and 6 bases respectively, with 16 bases between them. This CDR3 region has 16 residues. Per germline, CDR1 SEHNR and CDR2 FQNEAQ (reference sequence). Based on the CDR3 plus reference TRBV7-9 and TRBJ2-3, the full variable domain is DTGVSQNPRHKITKRGQNVTFRCDPISEHNRLYWYRQTLGQGPEFLTYFQNEAQLEKSRLLSDRFSAERPKGSFSTLEIQRTEQGDSAMYLCASSLASATPFDTQYFGPGTRLTVL.

This clonotype was counted between two and nine times. This chain uses TRBV25-1 with TRBJ2-5; TRBD1 agrees at 9 bases. CDR3 length: 11 amino acids. Germline lookup yields CDR1 MGHDK and CDR2 SYGVNS. V lost 8 bases to trimming and J lost 9 bases; unmatched junction nucleotides: 4. The CDR3 DNA is TGTGCCAGCGGACAGGGGTCGGCCCAGTACTTC. Translated, it gives CASGQGSAQYF. Looking up the rest from reference TRBV25-1 and TRBJ2-5 gives the full variable domain: EADIYQTPRYLVIGTGKKITLECSQTMGHDKMYWYQQDPGMELHLIHYSYGVNSTEKGDLSSESTVSRIRTEHFPLTLESARPSHTSQYLCASGQGSAQYFGPGTRLLVL.

The chain employs TRBV5-1 and TRBJ2-3, with a tentative D call TRBD2 (7 bases). CDR1 SGHRS and CDR2 YFSETQ come from the germline V gene. CDR3 size: 17 residues. Deletions cut 0 bases from V and 4 bases from J, with 18 bases between. The CDR3 loop is CASSLAVLGGAADTQYF. The DNA of the CDR3 is TGCGCCAGCAGCTTGGCCGTGTTGGGGGGGGCCGCAGATACGCAGTATTTT.

Only a few counts were recorded for this clonotype. The V and J genes are TRBV28 and TRBJ2-5; D is tentatively TRBD1 or TRBD2 (5 bases each). V lost 8 bases to trimming and J lost 2 bases, with 12 bases between them. There are 13 residues in the CDR3. CDR1 is MDHEN, CDR2 SYDVKM, per germline. CDR3 protein: CASRRDQQETQYF. CDR3 nucleotides: TGTGCCAGCCGCCGGGACCAACAAGAGACCCAGTACTTC.

In its sample, this clonotype was seen many times. The chain carries TRBV9 and TRBJ1-2; 7 bases are shared with TRBD1. Germline CDR1 and CDR2: SGDLS and YYNGEE. Unmatched junction bases numbered 0, after V lost 3 bases and J lost 4 bases. CDR3 size: 12 residues. The CDR3 protein is CASSGQGYGYTF. CDR3 coding DNA: TGTGCCAGCAGCGGACAGGGCTATGGCTACACCTTC.

Comments on this clonotype: At one end the junction does not follow the germline gene, possibly because of a read error. V gene TRBV7-9 combines with J gene TRBJ2-3; D not resolved. This CDR3 is 15 amino acids long. Germline CDR1 is SEHNR and CDR2 is FQNEAQ (reference sequence). The CDR3 here is CASSRPDPSRDTQYF. The CDR3 region has the DNA TGTGCCAGCAGCCGTCCGGACCCCAGCAGAGATACGCAGTATTTT.

This clonotype was observed a few times. This chain uses TRBV2 with TRBJ2-3; 13 nucleotides line up with TRBD2. The germline V gene encodes CDR1 SNHLY and CDR2 FYNNEI. This CDR3 spans 16 amino acids. V lost 8 bases to trimming and J lost 0 bases; unmatched junction nucleotides: 5. DNA for the CDR3: TGTGCCAGCGGAAGACTAGCGGGGGGAAGCACAGATACGCAGTATTTT. Protein: CASGRLAGGSTDTQYF.

This clonotype was found a few times. The V call is TRBV11-1, the J call TRBJ2-1; 11 bases align to TRBD2. This CDR3 is built from 18 residues. The germline CDR1 and CDR2 sequences are SGHAT and FQDESV (reference sequence). V trimming: 1 base; J trimming: 3 bases; junction bases outside the gene matches: 8. CDR3 protein: CASSLGTGLAGGYNEQFF. CDR3 bases: TGTGCCAGCAGCTTAGGAACAGGACTAGCGGGCGGCTACAATGAGCAGTTCTTC.

This clonotype was counted a few times. The V and J genes are TRBV5-4 and TRBJ1-5; the match to TRBD1 covers 7 bases. V was pared by 3 bases and J by 0 bases, with 6 bases of the junction left unmatched. This CDR3 comprises 16 residues. Germline-derived CDR1 and CDR2 are SGHNT and YYREEE (reference sequence). The DNA of the CDR3 is TGTGCCAGCAGCTACCAGACAGGGCTTAGCAATCAGCCCCAGCATTTT. Translation: CASSYQTGLSNQPQHF. Full variable domain (remainder filled in from reference TRBV5-4 and TRBJ1-5): ETGVTQSPTHLIKTRGQQVTLRCSSQSGHNTVSWYQQALGQGPQFIFQYYREEENGRGNFPPRFSGLQFPNYSSELNVNALELDDSALYLCASSYQTGLSNQPQHFGDGTRLSIL.

This clonotype was found a few times. This chain links TRBV20-1 with TRBJ2-7; D tentatively reads TRBD1 or TRBD2 (6 bases each). The CDR3 totals 15 residues. V lost 0 bases and J lost 3, with 15 bases in between. CDR1 is DFQATT and CDR2 is SNEGSKA in the germline V gene (reference sequence). The CDR3 DNA reads TGCAGTGCTAGAGAGGAGGGGGTGGGCCTCTACGAGCAGTACTTC. This sequence encodes CSAREEGVGLYEQYF.

This clonotype came up a few times. V usage is TRBV6-2 or TRBV6-3 and J usage is TRBJ1-1, with D unresolved. The CDR3 consists of 15 residues. CDR1 and CDR2 (germline): MNHEY, SVGEGT. V gave up 0 bases and J gave up 2 bases, with 10 bases separating them. DNA for the CDR3: TGTGCCAGCAGTTACTCGAGACGGGTTAACACTGAAGCTTTCTTT. Its translation is CASSYSRRVNTEAFF.

This clonotype was recorded at least ten times. The rearrangement links TRBV7-2 to TRBJ2-7; D is unclear. CDR1 and CDR2 (germline): SGHTA, FQGNSA. The CDR3 has 15 residues. Between the trimmed V and J ends, which lost 5 bases and 0 bases, there was a span of 14 bases. The CDR3 region has the DNA TGTGCCAGCAGCCTATCCGGATGGAGCTCCTACGAGCAGTACTTC. The encoded protein is CASSLSGWSSYEQYF.

This clonotype was seen only a few times. This chain uses TRBV25-1 with TRBJ2-3; maybe TRBD1 (6 bases). The CDR3 covers 15 residues. Deletions cut 4 bases from V and 0 bases from J, with 11 bases between. The germline V gene has CDR1 MGHDK and CDR2 SYGVNS. The CDR3 nucleotides are TGTGCCAGCAGTGCTCCAGGGGCTAGCACAGATACGCAGTATTTT. Translating it yields CASSAPGASTDTQYF.